Following are 21 T cell receptor beta chains from one sample sequenced in a study of blood T cell repertoires in COVID-19. Measured with immunoSEQ multiplex PCR; TCRdb has only the in-frame clones, and not every one. Of fewer than 45,000 clones listed, 80% to 90% are singletons. The sample comprised peripheral blood. The receptor source for this set is a woman in her thirties or forties with acute or convalescent COVID-19.

The V gene is TRBV7-8, the J gene TRBJ2-3; TRBD2 is a possible D gene (5 bases). The CDR3 runs 17 residues. V lost 5 bases and J 0 bases, leaving 18 bases between the germline ends. Germline-derived CDR1 and CDR2 are SGHVS and FQNEAQ. CDR3 amino acids: CASSEEFGGSSTDTQYF. The DNA for the CDR3 is TGTGCCAGCAGCGAGGAATTCGGCGGGTCTAGCACAGATACGCAGTATTTT.

This clone was observed a few times. The gene calls are TRBV5-1 and TRBJ2-6; the match to TRBD1 covers 11 bases. Germline lookup yields CDR1 SGHRS and CDR2 YFSETQ. J lost 1 base, V lost 4 bases, and 10 bases had no gene match. The CDR3 extends over 19 amino acids. The DNA of the CDR3 is TGCGCCAGCAGCCCCCGAGGACAGGGGGCACAATCTGGGGCCAACGTCCTGACTTTC. It codes for CASSPRGQGAQSGANVLTF.

This clone was seen once. This rearrangement joins TRBV5-1 to TRBJ2-2, with D possibly matching TRBD1 (5 bases). Trimming removed 0 bases at V and 4 bases at J, with 10 bases between. Germline loops: CDR1 SGHRS, CDR2 YFSETQ. The CDR3 length is 15 residues. The CDR3 reads CASSLGGLGTGELFF. The CDR3 DNA is TGCGCCAGCAGCTTGGGGGGCCTGGGCACCGGGGAGCTGTTTTTT.

J is TRBJ2-1 and V is TRBV11-2, with a tentative D call TRBD2 (6 bases). The CDR3 loop spans 14 amino acids. V shed 5 bases and J shed 8 bases, with 16 bases lying between them. Germline CDR1 is SGHAT and CDR2 is FQNNGV. The CDR3 DNA is TGTGCCAGCAGCCGCCCGGGGGAGGCATATGAGCAGTTCTTC. Encoded protein: CASSRPGEAYEQFF.

This clone was detected once. This chain links TRBV14 with TRBJ1-2; 8 nucleotides agree with TRBD1. Per germline, CDR1 SGHDN and CDR2 FVKESK. Trimming at V came to 1 base and at J to 4 bases, leaving 5 bases not matched to a gene. The CDR3 runs 15 residues. CDR3 residues: CASSQVGDRGYGYTF. Here the CDR3 DNA reads TGTGCCAGCAGCCAAGTTGGTGACAGGGGCTATGGCTACACCTTC.

The CDR3 DNA reads TGTGCCAGTATCCCCTCTAGCGGGGCCTACAATGAGCAGTTCTTC. Residues: CASIPSSGAYNEQFF. The chain recombines TRBV19 with TRBJ2-1; 9 bases are shared with TRBD2. Germline loops: CDR1 LNHDA, CDR2 SQIVND (reference sequence). The V gene end was trimmed by 7 bases and the J gene end by 2 bases; junction bases not matched to a gene: 6. This CDR3 has 15 residues.

The chain recombines TRBV7-2 with TRBJ2-7; tentative D call: TRBD2 (5 bases). This CDR3 contains 13 residues. Trimming took off 1 base at V and 7 bases at J, with 11 bases between the two ends. Germline CDR1 is SGHTA and CDR2 is FQGNSA. CDR3: CASSLGGSGEQYF. For the CDR3, the DNA is TGTGCCAGCAGCTTAGGAGGGTCGGGGGAGCAGTACTTC.

The rearrangement links TRBV6-4 to TRBJ1-5; D gene unclear. Per the germline V gene, CDR1 is MRHNA and CDR2 is SNTAGT. There are 13 residues in the CDR3. V gave up 3 bases and J gave up 5 bases, with 8 bases separating them. Here the CDR3 reads CASSEQKDQPQHF. The CDR3 DNA follows: TGTGCCAGCAGTGAACAGAAAGATCAGCCCCAGCATTTT.

The chain joins TRBV7-9 to TRBJ1-4; D may be TRBD1 (5 bases). Germline CDR1 is SEHNR and CDR2 is FQNEAQ (reference sequence). The CDR3 runs 15 residues. V was clipped by 5 bases and J by 8 bases, with 18 bases between them. The CDR3 sequence is CASSPGTRGEEKLFF. In nucleotides, the CDR3 is TGTGCCAGCAGCCCGGGGACTCGGGGGGAGGAAAAACTGTTTTTT. The full variable domain, its missing parts supplied by reference TRBV7-9 and TRBJ1-4, is DTGVSQNPRHKITKRGQNVTFRCDPISEHNRLYWYRQTLGQGPEFLTYFQNEAQLEKSRLLSDRFSAERPKGSFSTLEIQRTEQGDSAMYLCASSPGTRGEEKLFFGSGTQLSVL.

This sequence joins TRBV5-1 and TRBJ2-3; the match to TRBD2 covers 10 bases. V was clipped by 4 bases and J by 7 bases; unmatched bases: 15. CDR1 and CDR2 from the germline V gene are SGHRS and YFSETQ. The CDR3 loop spans 17 amino acids. The CDR3 loop reads CASSPLSIAGGANTQYF. The CDR3 DNA sequence: TGCGCCAGCAGCCCTCTATCTATAGCGGGGGGCGCAAATACGCAGTATTTT.

This clone is a singleton in its sample. V and J are TRBV5-1 and TRBJ1-1; a possible D gene is TRBD1 (5 bases). The CDR3 has 14 amino acids. The germline gives CDR1 SGHRS, CDR2 YFSETQ. V was trimmed by 0 bases and J by 0 bases, leaving 6 bases between them. CDR3 sequence (DNA): TGCGCCAGCAGCTTGGACAGGCTGAACACTGAAGCTTTCTTT. It codes for CASSLDRLNTEAFF.

This clone was seen a handful of times. The DNA of the CDR3 is TGTGCCAGCTCACCACCCGGACAGGTAAACTACGAGCAGTACTTC. This gives the protein CASSPPGQVNYEQYF. The V call is TRBV18, the J call TRBJ2-7, with 7 bases lining up with TRBD1. Losses at the gene ends were 0 bases for V and 3 bases for J; bases not matched to a gene: 5. The length of the CDR3 is 15 residues. Germline CDR1 KGHSH, CDR2 LQKENI.

The chain links TRBV19 to TRBJ1-6, with D maybe TRBD1 (5 bases). Germline CDR1 is LNHDA and CDR2 is SQIVND (reference sequence). Trimming removed 1 base from V and 8 bases from J, with 6 bases in between. This CDR3 has 13 amino acids. The CDR3 protein is CASSIGGDSPLHF. In nucleotides, the CDR3 is TGTGCCAGTAGTATAGGGGGCGATTCACCCCTCCACTTT.

This clone was detected only once. The V call is TRBV5-1, the J call TRBJ2-7, with 14 nucleotides matching TRBD2. Germline V CDR1 and CDR2: SGHRS, YFSETQ. The CDR3 has 17 amino acids. V shed 4 bases, J shed 6 bases, and the junction held 12 bases outside the gene matches. The DNA for the CDR3 is TGCGCCAGCAGCCCGGGGACTAGCGGGAGTAGTTGGATCGAGCAGTACTTC. It encodes CASSPGTSGSSWIEQYF.

This clone came up once. The chain has TRBV5-6 and TRBJ2-5, with a possible D match to TRBD1 (6 bases). This CDR3 comprises 12 residues. V was clipped by 4 bases and J by 4 bases, with 8 bases between them. Germline values: CDR1 SGHDT, CDR2 YYEEEE. The CDR3 DNA reads as TGTGCCAGCAGCCCACAGGGAGAGACCCAGTACTTC. Translated, it gives CASSPQGETQYF.

The chain has TRBV13 and TRBJ2-3; maybe TRBD2 (5 bases). Germline CDR1 is PRHDT and CDR2 is FYEKMQ (reference sequence). V was cut by 5 bases and J by 4 bases, with 13 bases left in between. CDR3 length: 14 residues. CDR3 DNA: TGTGCCAGCAGCACGAGGGTTTCTGCAGATACGCAGTATTTT. Its protein is CASSTRVSADTQYF. The whole variable domain, remainder taken from reference TRBV13 and TRBJ2-3, is AAGVIQSPRHLIKEKRETATLKCYPIPRHDTVYWYQQGPGQDPQFLISFYEKMQSDKGSIPDRFSAQQFSDYHSELNMSSLELGDSALYFCASSTRVSADTQYFGPGTRLTVL.

The chain joins TRBV6-5 to TRBJ1-2; tentative D call: TRBD1 (5 bases). This CDR3 comprises 13 residues. Germline CDR1 reads MNHEY; CDR2 reads SVGAGI. With 4 bases removed from V and 5 bases from J, the gap between germline ends came to 11 bases. The CDR3 bases are TGTGCCAGCAGTTGGTCCAGGGAATATGGCTACACCTTC. Its protein is CASSWSREYGYTF.

This clone was recorded a few times. CDR3 nucleotides: TGTGCCAGCAGTCGGATAGGAGGTACGGAGAACTATGGCTACACCTTC. Translated: CASSRIGGTENYGYTF. The chain couples TRBV6-2 or TRBV6-3 to TRBJ1-2, with D unclear. This CDR3 has 16 residues. Germline V gene sequence: CDR1 MNHEY, CDR2 SVGEGT. V shed 5 bases and J shed 2 bases, with 18 bases lying between them.

V usage is TRBV7-9 and J usage is TRBJ2-7, with D uncertain. The CDR3 is 13 amino acids. Looked up from germline, CDR1 is SEHNR and CDR2 is FQNEAQ (reference sequence). The germline V and J ends were trimmed by 4 bases and 1 base, with 8 bases remaining between them. The CDR3 nucleotides are TGTGCCAGCAGCTGGCAGGTATCCTACGAGCAGTACTTC. Translating it yields CASSWQVSYEQYF.

This sequence joins TRBV19 and TRBJ1-1; no clear D. In germline, CDR1 is LNHDA, CDR2 SQIVND (reference sequence). Trimming cost V 2 bases and J 6 bases, with 19 bases left between them. The CDR3 runs to 16 residues. As DNA, the CDR3 is TGTGCCAGTAGTATAAGTTCTTGGGCAGCCGCTTCTGAAGCTTTCTTT. Residues: CASSISSWAAASEAFF. Together with reference TRBV19 and TRBJ1-1, the CDR3 gives the full variable domain: DGGITQSPKYLFRKEGQNVTLSCEQNLNHDAMYWYRQDPGQGLRLIYYSQIVNDFQKGDIAEGYSVSREKKESFPLTVTSAQKNPTAFYLCASSISSWAAASEAFFGQGTRLTVV.

In its sample, this clone was seen once. V gene TRBV28 combines with J gene TRBJ2-4, with 10 bases matching TRBD1. The CDR3 is 16 residues long. CDR1 and CDR2 from the germline V gene are MDHEN and SYDVKM. Unmatched junction bases numbered 8, after V lost 5 bases and J lost 4 bases. CDR3 sequence reads: CASSETGTGVKNIQYF. DNA for the CDR3: TGTGCCAGCAGTGAAACCGGGACAGGGGTTAAAAACATTCAGTACTTC.